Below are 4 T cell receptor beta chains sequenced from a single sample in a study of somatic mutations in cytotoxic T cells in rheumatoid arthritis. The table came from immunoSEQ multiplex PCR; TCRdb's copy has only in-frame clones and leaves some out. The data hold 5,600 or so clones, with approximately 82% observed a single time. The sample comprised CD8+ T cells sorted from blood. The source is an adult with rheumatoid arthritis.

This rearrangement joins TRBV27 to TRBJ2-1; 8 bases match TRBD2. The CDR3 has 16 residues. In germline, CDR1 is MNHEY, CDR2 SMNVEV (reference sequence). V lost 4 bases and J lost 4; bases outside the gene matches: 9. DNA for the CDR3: TGTGCCAGCAGTTGGTGGAGCGGGAGTATATACAATGAGCAGTTCTTC. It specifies CASSWWSGSIYNEQFF.

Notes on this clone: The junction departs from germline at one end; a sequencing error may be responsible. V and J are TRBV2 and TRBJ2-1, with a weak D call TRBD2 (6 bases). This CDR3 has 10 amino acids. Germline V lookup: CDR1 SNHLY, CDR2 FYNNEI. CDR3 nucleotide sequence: TGTGCCAGCAGAGGGGACTGTCCGATCTTC. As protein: CASRGDCPIF.

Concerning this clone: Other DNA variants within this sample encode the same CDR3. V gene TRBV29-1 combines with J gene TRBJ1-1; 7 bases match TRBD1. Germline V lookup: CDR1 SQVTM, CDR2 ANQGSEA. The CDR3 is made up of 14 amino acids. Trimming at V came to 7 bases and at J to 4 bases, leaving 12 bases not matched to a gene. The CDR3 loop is CSATSGTGVTEAFF. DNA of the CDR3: TGCAGCGCTACATCCGGAACAGGGGTCACTGAAGCTTTCTTT.

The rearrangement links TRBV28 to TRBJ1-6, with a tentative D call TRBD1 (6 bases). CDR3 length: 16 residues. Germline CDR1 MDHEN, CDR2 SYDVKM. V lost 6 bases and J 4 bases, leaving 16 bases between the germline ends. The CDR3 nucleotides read TGTGCCAGCAGGGTGTATCAGGGGCGTTATAATTCACCCCTCCACTTT. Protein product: CASRVYQGRYNSPLHF.